Listed below are T cell receptor beta chains from one sample, sequenced in a study of blood T cell repertoires in COVID-19. The protocol was immunoSEQ multiplex PCR, while the TCRdb copy is restricted to in-frame clones and leaves out a portion. The profile shows approximately 290,000 clones, around 89% of them singletons. Sequencing input: peripheral blood. These TCRs come from a man in his thirties or forties with acute or convalescent COVID-19. CDR3s include the opening cysteine and the closing phenylalanine or tryptophan. Some rows have no size entry. The others give once, few or many, or a class for an expanded clone.

v_gene,abundance,j_gene,len,CDR3aa
TRBV5-1,.,TRBJ1-2,12,CASSERQYGYTF
TRBV6-6,.,TRBJ1-5,15,CASSYSDSSNQPQHF
TRBV30,few,TRBJ2-3,11,CAWSRADTQYF
TRBV12-5,.,TRBJ1-2,12,CANGRRLYGYTF
TRBV3-1/TRBV3-2,.,TRBJ1-2,15,CASSRGNRGPYGYTF
TRBV30,.,TRBJ1-1,14,CAWSTGQGDTEAFF
TRBV14,.,TRBJ2-1,16,CASSQDRVVGLGEQFF
TRBV3-1/TRBV3-2,.,TRBJ1-1,15,CASSQGSWGQIYAFF
TRBV23-1,.,TRBJ2-5,15,CASSNRDRGAPPQYF
TRBV30,.,TRBJ1-5,12,CAWRTGFQPQHF
TRBV5-6,.,TRBJ2-1,16,CASRRVRGQEYNEQFF
TRBV6-6,.,TRBJ1-1,15,CASIPLRQGNTEAFF
TRBV19,few,TRBJ1-1,14,CASSTGRENTEAFF
TRBV27,.,TRBJ2-3,15,CASSLNPAATDTQYF
TRBV5-1,.,TRBJ2-1,16,CASSPLAGGPYNEQFF
TRBV7-2,.,TRBJ1-5,15,CASSFYGTANQPQHF
TRBV15,.,TRBJ1-1,13,CATSREEGFEAFF
TRBV29-1,.,TRBJ2-7,15,CSVATSGSPSGEQYF
TRBV6-5,few,TRBJ1-5,13,CASMPGYRQPQHF
TRBV24-1,.,TRBJ2-1,17,CATSENGLAGAYNEQFF
TRBV28,once,TRBJ1-5,15,CASSVVRAGNQPQHF
TRBV11-2,.,TRBJ2-7,11,CASSSVHEQYF
TRBV2,.,TRBJ1-6,15,CASSEGGQANSPLHF
TRBV13,.,TRBJ1-5,14,CASSLRESNQPQHF
TRBV5-6,.,TRBJ2-1,15,CASSLAGVSYNEQFF
TRBV27,.,TRBJ1-6,14,CASGRQGINSPLHF
TRBV19,.,TRBJ2-3,12,CASSGGLDTQYF
TRBV19,.,TRBJ1-1,13,CASSIETGREAFF
TRBV30,.,TRBJ1-5,13,CAWSTEGNQPQHF
TRBV5-8,.,TRBJ1-5,15,CASSAGQKVNQPQHF
TRBV2,once,TRBJ1-6,16,CASEGQGRGWNSPLHF
TRBV27,.,TRBJ1-5,14,CASRGRGANQPQHF
TRBV5-4,.,TRBJ2-3,15,CASRGPGQVGDTQYF
TRBV19,.,TRBJ1-1,17,CASSIVPPGTTNTEAFF
TRBV5-8,.,TRBJ2-3,14,CASSPGQLRDTQYF
TRBV7-3,.,TRBJ1-4,12,CASSFPDRGVFF
TRBV6-5,.,TRBJ1-2,13,CASSYSRARGYTF
TRBV28,once,TRBJ1-2,17,CASSSGTGGAGGYGYTF
TRBV9,few,TRBJ1-1,14,CASSVEQRDLEAFF
TRBV10-3,.,TRBJ1-1,12,CAISHSGTEAFF
TRBV25-1,.,TRBJ2-1,12,CASSENRFEQFF
TRBV28,once,TRBJ1-4,14,CASSLSHRLEKLFF
TRBV7-6,.,TRBJ2-7,16,CASSLGMGTGTYEQYF
TRBV11-2,.,TRBJ2-5,15,CASRPLTGTQETQYF
TRBV6-6,.,TRBJ1-5,15,CASSYTTGGVQPQHF
TRBV18,.,TRBJ1-6,13,CASSPGGLIALHF
TRBV19,.,TRBJ2-2,15,CASSSGATNTGELFF
TRBV24-1,.,TRBJ2-2,17,CATSTSWGTPNTGELFF
TRBV20-1,.,TRBJ1-1,13,CSANDRENTEAFF